The sequence of this T cell receptor beta chain was determined in a study of CD8 T cells in ankylosing spondylitis. This clonotype was seen repeatedly, ten times or more. The V and J ends lost 0 bases and 6 bases respectively, with 4 bases between them. CDR3 size: 12 residues. Germline loops: CDR1 SGHDT, CDR2 YYEEEE. Using its own MiXCR run on the 5' RACE reads, TCRdb lists one record per CDR3 protein. The table includes around 88,000 distinct CDR3 sequences, about 9% detected once. This chain connects TRBV5-6 to TRBJ1-5; D uncertain. The TCR comes from a male donor with ankylosing spondylitis or in good health (not recorded which). The sequencing input was blood, either unsorted or a sorted T cell fraction (not recorded which). The CDR3 DNA reads TGTGCCAGCAGCTTGGGGACTCAGCCCCAGCATTTT. This codes for CASSLGTQPQHF.